The clone carrying this TCR beta chain turned up a few times. No antigen is known for it. This record belongs to a study of T cell repertoires in cytomegalovirus infection. Overall study: Selected CMV epitopes included recently identified HLA-C-restricted ones as well as well-studied HLA-B-restricted ones. Public TCR beta signature analysis indicated the presence of both CMV infection and matching HLA type.

In germline, CDR1 is DFQATT, CDR2 SNEGSKA (reference sequence). The CDR3 extends over 12 amino acids. V lost 8 bases, J lost 3 bases, and 13 bases lay in between. Broader study findings: Frequencies of public TCR beta families were cumulated, and this identified carriers of CMV plus the relevant HLA. In two of eight donors, the top clonotype was HLA-C-restricted CMV-specific.

TCRdb redid the calling of the reads with MiXCR, one entry per CDR3 protein. This table holds a few hundred thousand distinct CDR3 sequences, around a quarter found once. The chain employs TRBV20-1 and TRBJ1-2; D possibly corresponds to TRBD1 (6 bases). The starting material was cultured PBMCs, obtained from culture after CMV antigen stimulation. The clonotype was recovered from a human donor in good health (CMV status not recorded). Some clones in this sample may be carry-over from other donors' samples. CDR3 bases: TGCAGTATCCCACAGGGAGACTATGGCTACACCTTC. Protein product: CSIPQGDYGYTF.